The present T cell receptor beta chain was sequenced within a study of vaccination and CD4 T cells after COVID-19. There are a few counts of this clonotype. Its antigen is unknown. Looked up from germline, CDR1 is SGHAT and CDR2 is FQNNGV. V dropped 1 base and J dropped 2; count of bases not matched to a gene: 0. The CDR3 has 15 residues. Sample treatment: roughly 11-day PBMC culture with coronavirus spike peptide pools or control peptides (ViraFEST assay). Gathering of the CD4+ T cells, from the unexposed donor, took place before the COVID-19 pandemic (2011-2018). With the Oncomine TCR Beta short-read assay, DNA from cultured CD4+ T cells was sequenced. TCRdb fed the PCR reads into MiXCR, producing one record per CDR3 protein. Seen here are about 4,900 distinct CDR3 sequences, approximately 39% observed once, and the top ten hold 40% to 45%.

The sequenced sample consisted of CD4+ T cells from blood, cultured in vitro. This chain links TRBV11-2 with TRBJ2-5; 11 bases map to TRBD2. The TCR originated in a human donor in good health. The CDR3 DNA sequence: TGTGCCAGCAGCTTAGGACTAGCGGGACAAGAGACCCAGTACTTC. It codes for CASSLGLAGQETQYF.